This T cell receptor beta chain was identified during a study of T cells in Graves' hyperthyroidism and ophthalmopathy. This CDR3 has 16 residues. Germline CDR1 ENHRY, CDR2 SYGVKD. J lost 5 bases, V lost 6 bases, and 13 bases had no gene match. RNA transcripts gave rise to amplified TCR beta CDR3 regions. First-round RT-PCR targeting the TCR CDR3 was performed with the HTBI primer set. TCRdb reprocessed the multiplex PCR reads via MiXCR and lists one record per CDR3 protein. Altogether 660,000 or so distinct CDR3 sequences are present, less than 25% being singletons, with the ten largest covering approximately 30%.

The receptor was derived from a young man with Graves' ophthalmopathy. The rearrangement uses TRBV10-3 and TRBJ2-5, with 9 bases identical to TRBD1. Sequenced sample: blood. The CDR3 is CAISAPGQGPMETQYF. DNA for the CDR3: TGTGCCATCAGCGCTCCGGGACAGGGTCCGATGGAGACCCAGTACTTC.